This entry concerns a single TCR beta chain. The antigen remains undetermined. The entry originates in a study of early T cells in non-severe SARS-CoV-2 infection. General study results and limits: The matching step, a VDJdb search, favored anti-spike CD8 responses and missed private and CD4 specificities.

Germline V lookup: CDR1 SGHRS, CDR2 YFSETQ. Trimming removed 0 bases at V and 4 bases at J, with 13 bases between. CDR3 size: 15 residues. TCRdb itself ran the 5' RACE reads through MiXCR, one entry per CDR3 protein. This sample has 65,000 to 95,000 distinct CDR3 sequences, with 7.5% to 10% found just once. This sequence originates from an adult who was a healthcare worker with PCR-confirmed SARS-CoV-2 infection or an uninfected control (not recorded which). The rearrangement uses TRBV5-1 and TRBJ1-1, with a weak D call TRBD1 (5 bases). Sequenced sample: whole blood. This chain's CDR3 is CASSLAGTEVTEAFF. For the CDR3, the DNA is TGCGCCAGCAGCTTGGCAGGGACCGAAGTCACTGAAGCTTTCTTT.